Listed below are T cell receptor beta chains from one sample, sequenced in a study of T cells after yellow fever vaccination. TCRdb reprocessed the 5' RACE reads with MiXCR, giving one entry per CDR3 protein. The sample consists of about 430,000 distinct CDR3 sequences, around 19% of them appearing once. The sample consisted of PBMCs, taken before the yellow fever booster vaccination. These receptors were taken from a man younger than 35 who received the YFV17D yellow fever vaccine. The CDR3 runs from the conserved cysteine through the conserved F or W. A D gene is named only where the DNA matches it firmly. Some rows mark clone size as missing; the rest say once, few, many or name a class of expanded clone.

>few|TRBJ2-7|TRBV6-5|17|.
CASSYSGPRTTSTEQYF
TGTGCCAGCAGTTACTCCGGTCCCCGGACGACCTCTACGGAGCAGTACTTC
>few|TRBJ2-7|TRBV5-1|14|.
CASSWDGSSYEQYF
TGCGCCAGCAGCTGGGACGGGAGCTCCTACGAGCAGTACTTC
>many|TRBJ2-5|TRBV20-1|14|.
CSARGYSKQETQYF
TGCAGTGCTAGAGGATACTCGAAGCAAGAGACCCAGTACTTC
>few|TRBJ2-3|TRBV5-1|16|TRBD2
CASSLSGTSVGDTQYF
TGCGCCAGCAGCTTATCCGGGACTAGCGTCGGAGATACGCAGTATTTT
>many|TRBJ1-2|TRBV11-2|14|TRBD1
CASSPGTGNYGYTF
TGTGCCAGCAGCCCGGGGACAGGGAACTATGGCTACACCTTC
>.|TRBJ2-3|TRBV7-6|15|TRBD2
CASSNWQWGGDTQYF
TGTGCCAGCAGCAACTGGCAATGGGGGGGAGATACGCAGTATTTT
>.|TRBJ2-2|TRBV6-2/TRBV6-3|11|.
CASTGGKELFF
TGTGCCAGCACCGGCGGGAAGGAGCTGTTTTTT
>many|TRBJ2-3|TRBV12-3/TRBV12-4|13|.
CASSQLSTDTQYF
TGTGCCAGCAGTCAGCTAAGCACAGATACGCAGTATTTT
>many|TRBJ2-5|TRBV5-1|16|TRBD2
CASSLASGGYQETQYF
TGCGCCAGCAGCTTGGCTAGCGGGGGGTACCAAGAGACCCAGTACTTC
>.|TRBJ2-5|TRBV28|14|.
CASRGRTTWETQYF
TGTGCCAGCAGGGGGAGGACGACTTGGGAGACCCAGTACTTC
>.|TRBJ1-6|TRBV6-2/TRBV6-3|14|.
CASNQWGNNSPLHF
TGTGCCAGCAACCAATGGGGCAACAATTCACCCCTCCACTTT
>.|TRBJ1-2|TRBV20-1|14|.
CSATSDGFLYGYTF
TGCAGTGCCACTTCGGACGGATTCCTGTATGGCTACACCTTC
>.|TRBJ2-3|TRBV7-3|15|.
CASSLGPGRPDTQYF
TGTGCCAGCAGCTTAGGGCCAGGGCGTCCAGATACGCAGTATTTT
>.|TRBJ2-2|TRBV28|17|TRBD1
CASTKTDRDSSTGELFF
TGTGCCAGCACCAAAACCGACCGGGACAGTTCCACCGGGGAGCTGTTTTTT
>.|TRBJ2-1|TRBV7-9|16|.
CASSLEGGPIYNEQFF
TGTGCCAGCAGCTTAGAGGGGGGCCCCATCTACAATGAGCAGTTCTTC
>few|TRBJ1-2|TRBV25-1|16|TRBD1
CASSEVKARGKDGYTF
TGTGCCAGCAGTGAAGTTAAAGCCAGGGGGAAAGATGGCTACACCTTC
>.|TRBJ2-3|TRBV2|15|.
CASSEGGHSTNTQYF
TGTGCCAGCAGTGAAGGGGGACATTCCACAAATACGCAGTATTTT
>many|TRBJ2-3|TRBV29-1|13|TRBD2
CSVRRGGTDTQYF
TGCAGCGTTAGGCGGGGGGGCACAGATACGCAGTATTTT
>few|TRBJ1-1|TRBV12-3/TRBV12-4|14|.
CASSSGHPNTEAFF
TGTGCCAGCAGCAGTGGACACCCGAACACTGAAGCTTTCTTT
>few|TRBJ1-2|TRBV20-1|13|.
CSARDLGIYGYTF
TGCAGTGCTAGAGATCTCGGAATCTATGGCTACACCTTC
>.|TRBJ2-6|TRBV20-1|14|TRBD1
CSASRGSGANVLTF
TGCAGTGCTAGCAGGGGGTCTGGGGCCAACGTCCTGACTTTC
>.|TRBJ2-7|TRBV10-3|13|.
CAISSSERYEQYF
TGTGCCATCAGTTCAAGTGAAAGATACGAGCAGTACTTC
>.|TRBJ2-5|TRBV5-1|16|.
CASSLEAGWYQETQYF
TGCGCCAGCAGCCTCGAGGCGGGGTGGTACCAAGAGACCCAGTACTTC
>.|TRBJ2-7|TRBV6-1|15|.
CASSEFPGRSYEQYF
TGTGCCAGCAGTGAATTTCCAGGCCGCTCCTACGAGCAGTACTTC
>.|TRBJ1-2|TRBV7-2|17|.
CASSPRSGLGWGHGYTF
TGTGCCAGCAGCCCAAGGTCGGGGTTGGGATGGGGACATGGCTACACCTTC
>many|TRBJ2-3|TRBV7-2|16|TRBD2
CASSLIAGGSTDTQYF
TGTGCCAGCAGCTTAATTGCGGGGGGGAGCACAGATACGCAGTATTTT
>few|TRBJ1-1|TRBV5-1|14|TRBD1
CASSQRQGWTEAFF
TGCGCCAGCAGCCAAAGACAGGGATGGACTGAAGCTTTCTTT
>few|TRBJ1-1|TRBV20-1|17|TRBD1
CSALEVYRGSSNTEAFF
TGCAGTGCCCTAGAGGTTTACAGGGGGAGTTCGAACACTGAAGCTTTCTTT
>few|TRBJ2-2|TRBV10-3|14|.
CAMGRLVNSGELFF
TGTGCCATGGGGAGACTCGTTAATTCCGGGGAGCTGTTTTTT
>.|TRBJ2-3|TRBV20-1|15|TRBD2
CSANPPSGGTDTQYF
TGCAGTGCTAATCCCCCTAGCGGGGGAACAGATACGCAGTATTTT
>few|TRBJ1-1|TRBV5-1|16|TRBD1
CASSRGDRAGNTEAFF
TGCGCCAGCAGCCGTGGAGACAGGGCTGGGAACACTGAAGCTTTCTTT
>.|TRBJ1-5|TRBV5-8|15|.
CASSLYFQDNQPQHF
TGTGCCAGCAGCTTGTATTTCCAGGACAATCAGCCCCAGCATTTT
>.|TRBJ2-2|TRBV11-2|15|.
CASSFPPQGRGELFF
TGTGCCAGCAGCTTCCCCCCGCAGGGAAGGGGGGAGCTGTTTTTT
>many|TRBJ1-2|TRBV7-9|18|.
CASSPSGFKHRANYGYTF
TGTGCCAGCAGCCCATCGGGCTTTAAACACAGAGCTAACTATGGCTACACCTTC
>.|TRBJ2-5|TRBV7-8|14|.
CASSLGGLKETQYF
TGTGCCAGCAGCTTAGGCGGTCTGAAAGAGACCCAGTACTTC
>few|TRBJ2-6|TRBV20-1|15|TRBD1
CSAGQGASGANVLTF
TGCAGTGCCGGACAGGGGGCGTCGGGGGCCAACGTCCTGACTTTC
>.|TRBJ2-5|TRBV10-3|12|.
CAIGGLQETQYF
TGTGCCATTGGCGGGCTTCAAGAGACCCAGTACTTC
>few|TRBJ2-7|TRBV7-9|14|.
CASSLNDPPLGQYF
TGTGCCAGCAGCTTGAACGACCCCCCGTTGGGGCAGTACTTC
>.|TRBJ2-3|TRBV12-3/TRBV12-4|15|.
CASSLGDSPTDTQYF
TGTGCCAGCAGTTTGGGGGATAGTCCCACAGATACGCAGTATTTT
>.|TRBJ2-3|TRBV20-1|15|TRBD2
CSASLSGGASNTQYF
TGCAGTGCCTCCTTGAGCGGGGGGGCCTCGAATACGCAGTATTTT
>.|TRBJ1-2|TRBV4-3|16|.
CASSQEIGGGNYGYTF
TGCGCCAGCAGCCAAGAGATCGGCGGAGGGAACTATGGCTACACCTTC
>.|TRBJ2-5|TRBV6-5|15|TRBD1
CASSYDTGGRETQYF
TGTGCCAGCAGTTACGATACAGGGGGACGGGAGACCCAGTACTTC
>.|TRBJ1-5|TRBV9|15|.
CASSGGIGGHQPQHF
TGTGCCAGCAGCGGGGGGATTGGGGGGCATCAGCCCCAGCATTTT
>many|TRBJ2-1|TRBV28|15|.
CASSLRGAGYNEQFF
TGTGCCAGCAGTTTGCGGGGCGCGGGGTACAATGAGCAGTTCTTC
>.|TRBJ2-1|TRBV18|13|.
CASSRADSREQFF
TGTGCCAGCTCACGGGCGGACTCAAGGGAGCAGTTCTTC
>.|TRBJ1-1|TRBV2|13|.
CASSEAVYTEAFF
TGTGCCAGCAGTGAAGCGGTGTACACTGAAGCTTTCTTT
>few|TRBJ2-7|TRBV5-5|16|TRBD2
CASSLLSGGARNEQYF
TGTGCCAGCAGCTTGCTCAGCGGGGGGGCTCGGAACGAGCAGTACTTC
>few|TRBJ2-5|TRBV20-1|12|.
CSATGAQETQYF
TGCAGTGCAACGGGGGCTCAAGAGACCCAGTACTTC
>few|TRBJ1-1|TRBV20-1|14|.
CSARLRTVTTEAFF
TGCAGTGCTCGGTTAAGGACGGTTACCACTGAAGCTTTCTTT
>few|TRBJ1-1|TRBV11-2|15|.
CASSLRGPSGTEAFF
TGTGCCAGCAGCTTACGGGGCCCCTCGGGAACTGAAGCTTTCTTT
>.|TRBJ2-7|TRBV27|13|.
CASSLSPTYEQYF
TGTGCCAGCAGTTTGTCCCCTACCTACGAGCAGTACTTC
>.|TRBJ1-2|TRBV20-1|14|TRBD1
CSASRTGANYGYTF
TGCAGTGCTAGTAGGACAGGGGCTAACTATGGCTACACCTTC
>.|TRBJ1-5|TRBV20-1|16|.
CSARDRTGNSNQPQHF
TGCAGTGCTAGAGACAGGACGGGAAATAGCAATCAGCCCCAGCATTTT